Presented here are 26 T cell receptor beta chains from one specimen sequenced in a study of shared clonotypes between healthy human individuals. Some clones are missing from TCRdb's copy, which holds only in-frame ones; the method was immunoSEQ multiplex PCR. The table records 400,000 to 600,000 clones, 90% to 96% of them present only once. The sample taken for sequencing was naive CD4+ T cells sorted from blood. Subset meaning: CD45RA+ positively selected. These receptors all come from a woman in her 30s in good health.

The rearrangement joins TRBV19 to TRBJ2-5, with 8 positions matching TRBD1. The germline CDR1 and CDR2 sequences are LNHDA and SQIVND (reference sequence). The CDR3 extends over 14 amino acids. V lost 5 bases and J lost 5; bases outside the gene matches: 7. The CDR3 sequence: CASSPGTGWETQYF. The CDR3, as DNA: TGTGCCAGTAGTCCAGGGACAGGATGGGAGACCCAGTACTTC. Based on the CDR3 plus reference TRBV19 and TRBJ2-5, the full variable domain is DGGITQSPKYLFRKEGQNVTLSCEQNLNHDAMYWYRQDPGQGLRLIYYSQIVNDFQKGDIAEGYSVSREKKESFPLTVTSAQKNPTAFYLCASSPGTGWETQYFGPGTRLLVL.

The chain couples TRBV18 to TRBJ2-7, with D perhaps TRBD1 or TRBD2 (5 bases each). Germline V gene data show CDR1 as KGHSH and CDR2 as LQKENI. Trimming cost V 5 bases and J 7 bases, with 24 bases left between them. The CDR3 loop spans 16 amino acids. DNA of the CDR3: TGTGCCAGCTCAGCGACCTCCGGGACCCTTGGCGGGGAGCAGTACTTC. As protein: CASSATSGTLGGEQYF.

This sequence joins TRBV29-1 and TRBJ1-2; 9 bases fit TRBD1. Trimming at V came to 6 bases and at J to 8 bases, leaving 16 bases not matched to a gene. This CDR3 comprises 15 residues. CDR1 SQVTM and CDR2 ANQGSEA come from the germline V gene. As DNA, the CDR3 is TGCAGCGTCCGAATCGACCCACAGGGGGCGCGGGGCTACACCTTC. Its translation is CSVRIDPQGARGYTF.

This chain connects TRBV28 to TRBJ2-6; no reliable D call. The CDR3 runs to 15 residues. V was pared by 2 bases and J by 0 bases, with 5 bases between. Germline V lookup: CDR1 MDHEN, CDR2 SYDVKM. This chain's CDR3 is CASSLRSSGANVLTF. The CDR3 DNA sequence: TGTGCCAGCAGTTTACGCAGCTCTGGGGCCAACGTCCTGACTTTC.

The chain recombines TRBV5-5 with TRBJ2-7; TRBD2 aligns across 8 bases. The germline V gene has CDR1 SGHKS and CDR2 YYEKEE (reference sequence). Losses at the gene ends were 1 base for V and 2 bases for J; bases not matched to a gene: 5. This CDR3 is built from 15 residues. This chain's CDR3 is CASSLRTSGTYEQYF. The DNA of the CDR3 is TGTGCCAGCAGCTTGAGAACTAGCGGTACCTACGAGCAGTACTTC.

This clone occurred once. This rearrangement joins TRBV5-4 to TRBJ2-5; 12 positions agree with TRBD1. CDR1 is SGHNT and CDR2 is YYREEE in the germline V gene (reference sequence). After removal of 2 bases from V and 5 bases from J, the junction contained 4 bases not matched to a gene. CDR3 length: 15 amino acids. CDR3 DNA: TGTGCCAGCAGCTTCCGGGACAGGGGGCAGGAGACCCAGTACTTC. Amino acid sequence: CASSFRDRGQETQYF.

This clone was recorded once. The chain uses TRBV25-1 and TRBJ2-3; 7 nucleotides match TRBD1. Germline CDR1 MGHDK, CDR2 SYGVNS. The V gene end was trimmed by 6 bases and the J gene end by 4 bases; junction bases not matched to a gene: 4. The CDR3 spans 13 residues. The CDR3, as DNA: TGTGCCAGCAGACGACAGGGAGCAGATACGCAGTATTTT. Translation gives CASRRQGADTQYF.

Written as DNA, the CDR3 is TGTGCCAGCAGTTCGGAGCAGTTCACCGGGGAGCTGTTTTTT. This gives the protein CASSSEQFTGELFF. The chain uses TRBV28 and TRBJ2-2; D is uncertain. V was shortened by 4 bases and J by 4 bases, with 10 bases between the two germline ends. Germline CDR1 MDHEN, CDR2 SYDVKM. CDR3 length equals 14 residues.

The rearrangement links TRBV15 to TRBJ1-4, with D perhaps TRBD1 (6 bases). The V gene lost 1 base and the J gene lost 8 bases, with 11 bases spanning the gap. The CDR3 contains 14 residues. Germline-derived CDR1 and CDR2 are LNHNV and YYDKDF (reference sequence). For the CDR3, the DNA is TGTGCCACCAGCAGAGGTAACAGGGAGGAAAAACTGTTTTTT. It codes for CATSRGNREEKLFF.

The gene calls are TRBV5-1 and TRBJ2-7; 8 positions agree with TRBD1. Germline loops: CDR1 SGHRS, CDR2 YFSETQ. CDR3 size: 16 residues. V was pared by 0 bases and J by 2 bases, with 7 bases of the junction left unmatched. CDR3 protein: CASSLGFGTGTYEQYF. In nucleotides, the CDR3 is TGCGCCAGCAGCTTGGGTTTCGGGACAGGCACCTACGAGCAGTACTTC.

In DNA, the CDR3 is TGTGCCAGCAGCTTGAAGACAGGGAGAACCGGGGAGCTGTTTTTT. This encodes CASSLKTGRTGELFF. The rearrangement uses TRBV5-4 and TRBJ2-2; 7 positions match TRBD1. Germline trimming cut 1 base from V and 5 bases from J; bases unmatched to any gene: 5. The germline V gene encodes CDR1 SGHNT and CDR2 YYREEE (reference sequence). The CDR3 is 15 amino acids.

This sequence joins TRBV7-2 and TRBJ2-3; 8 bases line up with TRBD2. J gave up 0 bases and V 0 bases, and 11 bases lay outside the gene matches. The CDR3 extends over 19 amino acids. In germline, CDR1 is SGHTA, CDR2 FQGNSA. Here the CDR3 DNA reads TGTGCCAGCAGCTTAGCGGGGGGTAGCGGGATACCTAGCACAGATACGCAGTATTTT. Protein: CASSLAGGSGIPSTDTQYF.

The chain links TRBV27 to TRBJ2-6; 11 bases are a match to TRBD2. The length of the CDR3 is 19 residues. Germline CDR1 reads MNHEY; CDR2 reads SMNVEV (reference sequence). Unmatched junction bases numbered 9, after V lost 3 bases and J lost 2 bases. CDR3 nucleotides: TGTGCCAGCAGTTTGGTAATAGCGGGAGGGTTCCCTGGGGCCAACGTCCTGACTTTC. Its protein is CASSLVIAGGFPGANVLTF.

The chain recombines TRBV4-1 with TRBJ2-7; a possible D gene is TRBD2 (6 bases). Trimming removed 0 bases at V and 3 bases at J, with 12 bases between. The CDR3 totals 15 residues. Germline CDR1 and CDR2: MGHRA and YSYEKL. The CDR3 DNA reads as TGCGCCAGCAGCCAAGAACAGGAGGGACTCTACGAGCAGTACTTC. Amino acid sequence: CASSQEQEGLYEQYF.

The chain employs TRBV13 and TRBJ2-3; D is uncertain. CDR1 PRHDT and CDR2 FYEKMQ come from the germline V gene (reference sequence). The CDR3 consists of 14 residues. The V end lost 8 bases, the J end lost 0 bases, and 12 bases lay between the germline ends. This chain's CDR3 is CASGKGLSTDTQYF. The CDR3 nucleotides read TGTGCCAGCGGGAAGGGTCTGAGCACAGATACGCAGTATTTT.

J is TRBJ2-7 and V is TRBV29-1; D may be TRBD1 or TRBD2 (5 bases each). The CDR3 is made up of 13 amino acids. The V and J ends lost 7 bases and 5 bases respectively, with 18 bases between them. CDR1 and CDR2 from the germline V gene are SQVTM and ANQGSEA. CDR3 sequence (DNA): TGCAGCGCCCGGGACCAACCCGCCCACGAGCAGTACTTC. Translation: CSARDQPAHEQYF.

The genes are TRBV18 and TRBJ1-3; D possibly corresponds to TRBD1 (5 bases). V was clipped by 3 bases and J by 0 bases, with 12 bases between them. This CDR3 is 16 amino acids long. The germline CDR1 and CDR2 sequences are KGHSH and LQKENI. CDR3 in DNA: TGTGCCAGCTCACCCGATCAGGGTATCTCTGGAAACACCATATATTTT. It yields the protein CASSPDQGISGNTIYF. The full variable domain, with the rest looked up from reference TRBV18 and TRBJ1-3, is NAGVMQNPRHLVRRRGQEARLRCSPMKGHSHVYWYRQLPEEGLKFMVYLQKENIIDESGMPKERFSAEFPKEGPSILRIQQVVRGDSAAYFCASSPDQGISGNTIYFGEGSWLTVV.

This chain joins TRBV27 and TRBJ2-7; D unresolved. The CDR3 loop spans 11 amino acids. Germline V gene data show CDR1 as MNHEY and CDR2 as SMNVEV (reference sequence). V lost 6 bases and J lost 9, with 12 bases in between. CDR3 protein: CASRGPGWQYF. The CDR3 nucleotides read TGTGCCAGCAGAGGCCCAGGATGGCAGTACTTC.

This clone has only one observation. CDR3 loop: CASSPSISTGVPHEQYF. CDR3 bases: TGTGCCAGCTCACCAAGTATATCAACGGGAGTTCCCCACGAGCAGTACTTC. The chain couples TRBV18 to TRBJ2-7, with D maybe TRBD2 (6 bases). CDR1 and CDR2 (germline): KGHSH, LQKENI. The CDR3 runs 17 residues. Trimming cost V 2 bases and J 5 bases, with 22 bases left between them.

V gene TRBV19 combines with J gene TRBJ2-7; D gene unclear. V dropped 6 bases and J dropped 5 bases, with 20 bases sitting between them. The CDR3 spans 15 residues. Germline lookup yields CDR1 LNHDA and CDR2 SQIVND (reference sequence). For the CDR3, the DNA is TGTGCCAGTAGCAAAAGCTACCTGAACCGGCACGAGCAGTACTTC. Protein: CASSKSYLNRHEQYF.

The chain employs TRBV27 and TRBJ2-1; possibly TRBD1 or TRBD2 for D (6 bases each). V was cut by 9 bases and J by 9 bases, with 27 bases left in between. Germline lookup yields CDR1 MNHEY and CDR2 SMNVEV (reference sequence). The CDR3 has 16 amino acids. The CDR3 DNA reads TGTGCCAGTACTTATACCCCGCTACCCAAGGGGGGTGAGCAGTTCTTC. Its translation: CASTYTPLPKGGEQFF.

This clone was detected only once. The chain's CDR3 is CASSLAGTTTDTQYF. CDR3 DNA: TGTGCCAGCTCACTCGCCGGGACAACCACAGATACGCAGTATTTT. This rearrangement joins TRBV18 to TRBJ2-3; possible D gene TRBD1, 6 bases. Between the trimmed V and J ends, which lost 4 bases and 2 bases, there was a span of 13 bases. The CDR3 spans 15 residues. Germline V gives CDR1 KGHSH, CDR2 LQKENI.

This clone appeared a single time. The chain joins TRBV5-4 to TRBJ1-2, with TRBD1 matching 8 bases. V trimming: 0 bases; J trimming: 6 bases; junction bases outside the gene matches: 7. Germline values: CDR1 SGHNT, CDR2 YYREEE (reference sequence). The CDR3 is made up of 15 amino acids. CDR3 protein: CASSLVPGGFDGYTF. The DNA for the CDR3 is TGTGCCAGCAGCTTGGTTCCAGGGGGCTTCGATGGCTACACCTTC.

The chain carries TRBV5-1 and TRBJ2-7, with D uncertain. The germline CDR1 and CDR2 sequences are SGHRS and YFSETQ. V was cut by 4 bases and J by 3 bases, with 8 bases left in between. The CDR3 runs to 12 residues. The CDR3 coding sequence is TGCGCCAGCAGCACCGATGGCTACGAGCAGTACTTC. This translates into CASSTDGYEQYF. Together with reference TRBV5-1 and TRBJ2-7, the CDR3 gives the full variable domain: KAGVTQTPRYLIKTRGQQVTLSCSPISGHRSVSWYQQTPGQGLQFLFEYFSETQRNKGNFPGRFSGRQFSNSRSEMNVSTLELGDSALYLCASSTDGYEQYFGPGTRLTVT.

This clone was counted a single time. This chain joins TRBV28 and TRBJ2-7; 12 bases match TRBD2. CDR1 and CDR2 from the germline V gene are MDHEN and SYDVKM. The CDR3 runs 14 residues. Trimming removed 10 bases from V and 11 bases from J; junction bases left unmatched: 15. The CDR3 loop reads CATKKGLAGPGEYF. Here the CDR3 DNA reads TGTGCCACCAAAAAAGGACTAGCGGGACCGGGGGAGTACTTC.

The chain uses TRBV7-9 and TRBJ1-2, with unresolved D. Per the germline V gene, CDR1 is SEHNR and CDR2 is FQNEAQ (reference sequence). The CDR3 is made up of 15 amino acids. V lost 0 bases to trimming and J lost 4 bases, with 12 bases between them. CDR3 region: CASSLAAGSPYGYTF. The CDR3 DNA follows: TGTGCCAGCAGCTTAGCGGCAGGCTCCCCCTATGGCTACACCTTC.